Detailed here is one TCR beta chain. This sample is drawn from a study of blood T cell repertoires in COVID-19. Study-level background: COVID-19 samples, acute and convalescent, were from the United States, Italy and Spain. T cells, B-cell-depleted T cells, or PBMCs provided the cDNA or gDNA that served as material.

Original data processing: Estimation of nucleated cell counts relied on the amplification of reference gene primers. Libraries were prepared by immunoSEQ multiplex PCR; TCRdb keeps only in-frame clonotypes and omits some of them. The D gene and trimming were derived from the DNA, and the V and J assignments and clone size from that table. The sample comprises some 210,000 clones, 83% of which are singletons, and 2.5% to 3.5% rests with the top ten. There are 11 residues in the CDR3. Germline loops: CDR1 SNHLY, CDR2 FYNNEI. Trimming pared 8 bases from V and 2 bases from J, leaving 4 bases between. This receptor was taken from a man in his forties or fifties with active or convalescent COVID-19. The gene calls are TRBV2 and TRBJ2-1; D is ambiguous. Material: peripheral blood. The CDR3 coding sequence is TGTGCCAGCTCCACCTACAATGAGCAGTTCTTC. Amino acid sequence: CASSTYNEQFF.